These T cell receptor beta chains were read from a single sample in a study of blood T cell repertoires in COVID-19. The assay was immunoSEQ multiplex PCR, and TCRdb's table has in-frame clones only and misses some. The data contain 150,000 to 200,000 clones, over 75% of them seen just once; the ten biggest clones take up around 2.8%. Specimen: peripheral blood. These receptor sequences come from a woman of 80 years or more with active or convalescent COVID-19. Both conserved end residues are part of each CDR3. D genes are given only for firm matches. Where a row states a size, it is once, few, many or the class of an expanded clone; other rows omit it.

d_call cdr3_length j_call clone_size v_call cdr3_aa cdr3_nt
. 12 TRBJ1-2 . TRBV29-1 CSVGPTGDGYTF TGCAGCGTTGGTCCGACTGGAGATGGCTACACCTTC
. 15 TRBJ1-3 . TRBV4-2 CASSQTRFSGNTIYF TGTGCCAGCAGCCAGACCAGGTTCTCTGGAAACACCATATATTTT
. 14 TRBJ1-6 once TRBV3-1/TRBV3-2 CASSPAGYSSPLHF TGTGCCAGCTCACCCGCAGGGTATAGTTCACCCCTCCACTTT
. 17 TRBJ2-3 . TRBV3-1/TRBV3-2 CASSPGPKITSTDTQYF TGTGCCAGCAGCCCGGGTCCAAAAATCACTAGCACAGATACGCAGTATTTT
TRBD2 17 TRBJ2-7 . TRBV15 CATSRPISGEGHGEQYF TGTGCCACCAGCAGGCCGATTAGCGGGGAAGGGCACGGCGAGCAGTACTTC
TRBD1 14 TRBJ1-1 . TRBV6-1 CASSEPGQGTEAFF TGTGCCAGCAGTGAACCGGGACAGGGGACTGAAGCTTTCTTT
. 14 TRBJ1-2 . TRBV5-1 CASSPGSGSNGYTF TGCGCCAGCAGCCCCGGTTCAGGGTCTAATGGCTACACCTTC
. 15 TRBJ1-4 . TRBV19 CASSITRATNEKLFF TGTGCCAGTAGTATTACCAGGGCAACTAATGAAAAACTGTTTTTT
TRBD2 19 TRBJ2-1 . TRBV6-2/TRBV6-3 CASSYSVAGGQTPDNEQFF TGTGCCAGCAGTTACTCGGTAGCGGGGGGCCAAACCCCTGACAATGAGCAGTTCTTC
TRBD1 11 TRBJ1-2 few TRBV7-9 CASRRQGPGTF TGTGCCAGCAGAAGACAGGGACCCGGCACCTTC
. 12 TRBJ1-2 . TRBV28 CASSLVLYGYTF TGTGCCAGCAGTTTAGTACTCTATGGCTACACCTTC
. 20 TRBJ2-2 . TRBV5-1 CASSLGGSPLSGASTGELFF TGCGCCAGCAGCTTGGGGGGCAGTCCCCTCAGTGGGGCGAGTACCGGGGAGCTGTTTTTT
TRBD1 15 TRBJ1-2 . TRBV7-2 CASSHSTDRGYGYTF TGTGCCAGCAGCCATTCTACGGACAGGGGCTATGGCTACACCTTC
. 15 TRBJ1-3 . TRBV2 CASSFGLYSGNTIYF TGTGCCAGCAGTTTTGGGCTTTACTCTGGAAACACCATATATTTT
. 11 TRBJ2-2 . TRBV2 CASSAAGELFF TGTGCCAGCAGTGCCGCCGGGGAGCTGTTTTTT
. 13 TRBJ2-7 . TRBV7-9 CASSYHGHYEQYF TGTGCCAGCAGCTACCACGGACACTACGAGCAGTACTTC
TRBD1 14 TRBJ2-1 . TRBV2 CASKPGQGSREQFF TGTGCCAGCAAACCGGGACAGGGCTCCAGGGAGCAGTTCTTC
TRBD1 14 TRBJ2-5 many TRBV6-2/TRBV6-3 CASSYDRGPETQYF TGTGCCAGCAGTTACGACAGGGGGCCGGAGACCCAGTACTTC
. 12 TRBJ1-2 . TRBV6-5 CASGGRAYGYTF TGTGCCAGTGGGGGCAGGGCCTATGGCTACACCTTC
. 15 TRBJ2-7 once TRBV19 CASSQALGQTYEQYF TGTGCCAGTAGTCAGGCCCTGGGGCAAACCTACGAGCAGTACTTC
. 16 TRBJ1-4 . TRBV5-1 CASSLDEGGYREKLFF TGCGCCAGCAGCTTGGACGAAGGGGGTTATCGAGAAAAACTGTTTTTT
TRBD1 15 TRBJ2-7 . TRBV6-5 CASSPRQGDWHEQYF TGTGCCAGCAGTCCTCGACAGGGGGACTGGCACGAGCAGTACTTC
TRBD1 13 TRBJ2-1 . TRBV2 CASSGTGKDEQFF TGTGCCAGCAGCGGGACAGGGAAGGATGAGCAGTTCTTC
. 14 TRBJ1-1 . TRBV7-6 CASSPPGRNTEAFF TGTGCCAGCAGTCCCCCAGGTAGGAACACTGAAGCTTTCTTT
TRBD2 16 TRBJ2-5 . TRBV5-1 CASSPGTSGAQETQYF TGCGCCAGCAGCCCCGGGACTAGCGGGGCGCAAGAGACCCAGTACTTC
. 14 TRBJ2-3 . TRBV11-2 CASSLYYGPDTQYF TGTGCCAGCAGCTTATATTATGGCCCAGATACGCAGTATTTT